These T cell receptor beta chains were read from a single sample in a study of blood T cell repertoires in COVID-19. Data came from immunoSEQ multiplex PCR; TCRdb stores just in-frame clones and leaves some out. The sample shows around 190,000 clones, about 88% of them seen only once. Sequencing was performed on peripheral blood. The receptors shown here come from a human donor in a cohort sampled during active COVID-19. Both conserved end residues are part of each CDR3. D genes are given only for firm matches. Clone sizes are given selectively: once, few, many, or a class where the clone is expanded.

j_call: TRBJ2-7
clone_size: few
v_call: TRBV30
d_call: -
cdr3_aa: CGTLRDTRSYEQYF
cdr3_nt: TGTGGAACTCTCCGGGACACCCGCTCCTACGAGCAGTACTTC

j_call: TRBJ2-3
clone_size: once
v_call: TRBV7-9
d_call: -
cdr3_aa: CASSATGLSTDTQYF
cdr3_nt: TGTGCCAGCAGCGCCACAGGGCTAAGCACAGATACGCAGTATTTT

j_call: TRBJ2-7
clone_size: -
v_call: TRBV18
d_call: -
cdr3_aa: CASSLGQRPRNYEQYF
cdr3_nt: TGTGCCAGCTCCCTAGGACAGCGACCAAGAAACTACGAGCAGTACTTC

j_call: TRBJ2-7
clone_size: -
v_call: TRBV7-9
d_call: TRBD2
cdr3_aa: CASSNLVLAGELDEQYF
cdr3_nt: TGTGCCAGCAGCAATCTGGTGCTAGCGGGAGAATTGGACGAGCAGTACTTC

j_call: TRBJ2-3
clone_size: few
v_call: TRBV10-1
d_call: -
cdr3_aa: CASSRGLSTDTQYF
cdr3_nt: TGCGCCAGCTCGAGGGGACTTAGCACAGATACGCAGTATTTT

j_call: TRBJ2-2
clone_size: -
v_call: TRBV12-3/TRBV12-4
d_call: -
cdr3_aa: CASSQGIGELFF
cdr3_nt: TGTGCCAGCTCCCAGGGCATAGGGGAGCTGTTTTTT

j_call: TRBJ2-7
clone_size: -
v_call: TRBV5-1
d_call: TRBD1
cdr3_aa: CASTPSGTGEYEQYF
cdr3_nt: TGCGCCAGCACCCCCTCGGGGACAGGGGAGTACGAGCAGTACTTC

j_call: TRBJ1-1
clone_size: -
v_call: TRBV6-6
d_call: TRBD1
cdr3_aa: CASSYGQGATNTEAFF
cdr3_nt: TGTGCCAGCAGTTACGGGCAGGGGGCGACGAACACTGAAGCTTTCTTT

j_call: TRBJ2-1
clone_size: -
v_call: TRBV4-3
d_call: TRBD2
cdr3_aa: CASSRKFLAGSYNEQFF
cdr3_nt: TGCGCCAGCAGCCGCAAATTCCTAGCGGGGAGTTACAATGAGCAGTTCTTC

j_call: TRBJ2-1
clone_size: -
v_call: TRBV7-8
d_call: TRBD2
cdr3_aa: CASSLAIAGGDEQFF
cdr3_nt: TGTGCCAGCAGCTTAGCGATAGCGGGAGGCGATGAGCAGTTCTTC

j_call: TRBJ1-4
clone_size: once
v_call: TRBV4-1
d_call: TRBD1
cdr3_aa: CASSQAGYRGNEKLFF
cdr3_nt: TGCGCCAGCAGCCAAGCAGGGTACAGGGGGAATGAAAAACTGTTTTTT

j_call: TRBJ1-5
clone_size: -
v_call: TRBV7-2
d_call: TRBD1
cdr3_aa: CASQKGDRGRQPQHF
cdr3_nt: TGTGCCAGCCAAAAGGGGGACAGGGGTCGACAGCCCCAGCATTTT

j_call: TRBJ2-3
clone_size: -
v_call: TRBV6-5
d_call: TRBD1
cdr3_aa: CASSPDRGRADTQYF
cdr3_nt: TGTGCCAGCAGCCCCGACAGGGGGAGGGCAGATACGCAGTATTTT

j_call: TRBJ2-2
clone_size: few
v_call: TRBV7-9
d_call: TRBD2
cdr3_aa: CASSGGLAGVSGELFF
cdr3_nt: TGTGCCAGCAGCGGCGGACTAGCGGGAGTATCGGGGGAGCTGTTTTTT

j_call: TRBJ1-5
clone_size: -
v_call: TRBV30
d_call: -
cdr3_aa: CAWSRKGAGGNQPQHF
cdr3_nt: TGTGCCTGGAGTAGGAAAGGGGCCGGCGGCAATCAGCCCCAGCATTTT

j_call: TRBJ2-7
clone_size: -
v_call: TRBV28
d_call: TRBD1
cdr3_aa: CASRDPGQTYEQYF
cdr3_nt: TGTGCCAGCAGGGATCCGGGACAGACCTACGAGCAGTACTTC

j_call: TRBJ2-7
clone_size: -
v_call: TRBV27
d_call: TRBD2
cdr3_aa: CASRDVGLAGVGEQYF
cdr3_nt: TGTGCCAGCAGGGACGTTGGACTAGCGGGAGTAGGCGAGCAGTACTTC

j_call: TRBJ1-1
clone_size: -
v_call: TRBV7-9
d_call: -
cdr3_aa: CASTTDISITEAFF
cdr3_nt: TGTGCCAGCACGACGGACATTTCTATCACTGAAGCTTTCTTT

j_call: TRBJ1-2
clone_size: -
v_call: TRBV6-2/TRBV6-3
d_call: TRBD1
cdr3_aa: CASSLTGTAFYGYTF
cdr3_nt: TGTGCCAGCAGTTTGACCGGGACAGCCTTCTATGGCTACACCTTC

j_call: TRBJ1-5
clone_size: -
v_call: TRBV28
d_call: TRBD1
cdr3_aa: CASSFPQGQGSQPQHF
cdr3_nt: TGTGCCAGCAGTTTCCCACAGGGACAGGGTAGTCAGCCCCAGCATTTT

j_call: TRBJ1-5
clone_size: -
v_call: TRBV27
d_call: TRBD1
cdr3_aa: CASSLSQGFQPQHF
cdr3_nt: TGTGCCAGCAGTTTATCACAGGGGTTCCAGCCCCAGCATTTT

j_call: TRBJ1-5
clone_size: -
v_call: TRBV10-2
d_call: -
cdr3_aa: CASSLTGRNQPQHF
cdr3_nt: TGCGCCAGCAGTTTAACAGGGAGAAATCAGCCCCAGCATTTT

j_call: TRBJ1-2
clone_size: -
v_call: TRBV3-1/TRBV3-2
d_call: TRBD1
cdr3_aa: CASSPDRGGGYTF
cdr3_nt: TGTGCCAGCAGCCCAGACAGGGGCGGTGGCTACACCTTC

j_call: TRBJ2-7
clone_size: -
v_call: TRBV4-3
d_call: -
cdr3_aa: CASSQGATDPSEQYF
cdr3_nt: TGCGCCAGCAGCCAAGGGGCGACAGACCCTTCCGAGCAGTACTTC

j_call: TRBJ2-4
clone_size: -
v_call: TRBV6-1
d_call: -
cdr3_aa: CASSERTEKNIQYF
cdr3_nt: TGTGCCAGCAGTGAACGGACTGAGAAAAACATTCAGTACTTC

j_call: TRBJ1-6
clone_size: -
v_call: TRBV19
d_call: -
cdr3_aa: CASSSTSYNSPLHF
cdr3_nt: TGTGCCAGTAGTTCGACTTCATATAATTCACCCCTCCACTTT

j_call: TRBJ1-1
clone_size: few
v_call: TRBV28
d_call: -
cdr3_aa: CASRKTPSNTEAFF
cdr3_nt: TGTGCCAGCAGGAAGACACCTTCGAACACTGAAGCTTTCTTT

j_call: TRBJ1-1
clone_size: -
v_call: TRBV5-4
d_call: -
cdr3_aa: CASTQRVPPNTEAFF
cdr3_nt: TGTGCCAGCACCCAGAGGGTACCGCCGAACACTGAAGCTTTCTTT

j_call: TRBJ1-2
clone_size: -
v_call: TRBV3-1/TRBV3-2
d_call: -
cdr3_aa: CASSHSGAYGYTF
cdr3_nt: TGTGCCAGCAGCCACTCAGGGGCCTATGGCTACACCTTC

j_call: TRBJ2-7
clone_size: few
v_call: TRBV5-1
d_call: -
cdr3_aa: CASSFKGSYEQYF
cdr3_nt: TGCGCCAGCAGCTTTAAGGGGTCCTACGAGCAGTACTTC

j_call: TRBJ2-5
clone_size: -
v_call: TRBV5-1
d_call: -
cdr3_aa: CASSLGEARRRQETQYF
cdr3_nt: TGCGCCAGCAGCTTGGGGGAGGCGAGACGCCGGCAAGAGACCCAGTACTTC

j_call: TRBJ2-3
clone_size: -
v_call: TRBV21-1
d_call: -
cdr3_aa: CASSKSPSSTDTQYF
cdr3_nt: TGTGCCAGCAGCAAATCCCCGAGCTCCACAGATACGCAGTATTTT

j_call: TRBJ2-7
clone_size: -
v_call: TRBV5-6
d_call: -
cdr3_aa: CASSSGVGQGGYEQYF
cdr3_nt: TGTGCCAGCAGCTCCGGAGTCGGACAGGGAGGGTACGAGCAGTACTTC

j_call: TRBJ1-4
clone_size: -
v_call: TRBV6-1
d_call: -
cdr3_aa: CASSESGFRKLFF
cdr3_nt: TGTGCCAGCAGTGAATCAGGGTTTAGAAAACTGTTTTTT

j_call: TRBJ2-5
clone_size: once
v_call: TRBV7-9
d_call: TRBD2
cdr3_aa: CASSEVGLAGWQETQYF
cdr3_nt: TGTGCCAGCAGCGAGGTTGGACTAGCGGGATGGCAAGAGACCCAGTACTTC

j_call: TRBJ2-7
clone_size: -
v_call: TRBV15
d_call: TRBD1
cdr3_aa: CATSRGGTGDHEQYF
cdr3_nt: TGTGCCACCAGCAGGGGGGGGACAGGGGACCACGAGCAGTACTTC

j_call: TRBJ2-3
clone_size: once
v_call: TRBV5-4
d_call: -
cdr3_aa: CASSLSSEGSDTQYF
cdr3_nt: TGTGCCAGCAGCTTGAGTTCTGAGGGCTCAGATACGCAGTATTTT